The entry below describes one TCR beta chain. With 3 bases clipped from V and 3 bases from J, the junction kept 2 bases outside the gene matches. The CDR3 is made up of 13 amino acids. Germline V gene lookup returns CDR1 LNHNV and CDR2 YYDKDF (reference sequence). In terms of age and location, participants ranged from roughly 18 to 100 years and lived in about two dozen US areas. These data belong to a study of blood T cell repertoires in COVID-19. Overall study: The United States, Italy and Spain supplied acute and convalescent COVID-19 samples.

In the original processing: Reference gene primer amplification in the assay estimated nucleated cell counts. The table came from immunoSEQ multiplex PCR; TCRdb's copy has only in-frame clones and leaves some out. That table is the source of V, J and clone size, and D and trimming were worked out from the DNA. The repertoire has about 400,000 clones, more than 75% of them found once; the top ten carry 0.95% to 1%. The origin of this receptor is a woman in her 30s with acute COVID-19. The V gene is TRBV15, the J gene TRBJ2-7, with 7 bases lining up with TRBD1. The sequencing sample was made of PBMCs or T cells enriched from blood (not recorded which). For the CDR3, the DNA is TGTGCCACCAGCAGGGGACAGCACTACGAGCAGTACTTC. Its protein product is CATSRGQHYEQYF.